This note documents a single TCR beta chain sequence. The sample comes from a study of blood T cell repertoires in COVID-19. Study in general: The study drew acute and convalescent COVID-19 samples from the United States, Italy and Spain.

In the original analysis: Amplified reference gene primers provided the basis for estimating nucleated cell counts. TCRdb keeps only in-frame clones here, not all; method: immunoSEQ multiplex PCR. The V and J calls and clone size were taken over from that table, and D and trimming were inferred from the DNA. In the table there are 300,000 to 400,000 clones, more than 70% of which are singletons. In Seattle, patients joined the study during active infection and were tracked longitudinally. From germline, CDR1 is SEHNR and CDR2 FQNEAQ (reference sequence). The CDR3 runs to 15 residues. Losses at the gene ends were 4 bases for V and 7 bases for J; bases not matched to a gene: 8.

This sequence joins TRBV7-9 and TRBJ2-1; TRBD1 agrees at 9 bases. Sequenced: peripheral blood. This sequence originates from a woman aged 65 to 85 with COVID-19, enrolled during active disease. CDR3 sequence: CASSSPGQGRNEQFF. CDR3 sequence (DNA): TGTGCCAGCAGCTCTCCGGGACAGGGAAGGAATGAGCAGTTCTTC.